What follows is one T cell receptor beta chain and its context. It lacks a known antigen. Per-base quality was not reported, and no clone a single base away is much larger than it. The sample carries other DNA sequences with the same CDR3. The receptor library was made with PCR. The reads were generated on an Illumina HiSeq 4000. High-throughput sequencing was used to profile the CDR3 region of the TCR beta-chain in every patient. Processing in the source paper ran as follows. A classifier to discriminate distant-metastatic papillary thyroid cancer patients was built from CDR3 differences across clinicopathological groups. Repertoire diversity was assessed with the Shannon index, and tumor-blood repertoire similarity with the Morisita-Horn index. TCRdb reprocessed the public reads (quality trimming at Q25 with fastp, clone calling with MiXCR) and kept in-frame beta chains. None of the V and J calls come from the authors' own analysis; TCRdb made them. Present in this sample are under 55,000 clones, roughly 18% of which were seen just once. Jointly, the top ten make up approximately 3.1% of the sample.

This record comes from a study of metastatic and nonmetastatic thyroid tumors (dated by TCRdb to the early 2020s). Regarding the study in general: Repertoires were compared across peripheral blood and tumor or nodule tissue samples from malignant and benign thyroid patients.

On the study overall, not on this receptor specifically: In both blood and tumor samples, TCR beta diversity was reported to be significantly higher in malignant tumors than in benign nodules.

None of the patients had been given any treatment before thyroid surgery. Patient clinical samples collected from about 2012 to 2018 were retrospectively analysed using T-cell receptor beta sequencing. The receptor was isolated from a female donor with papillary thyroid cancer or a benign thyroid nodule (not recorded which). Some clones in this sample may be carry-over from other donors' samples. The sequencing input was blood.

The DNA is as follows: TGTGCCAGCAGTACATCCGGGACACAAGGAGAGCAGTACTTC. This gives the protein CASSTSGTQGEQYF. The sequence links TRBV7-8 to TRBJ2-7; the D region possibly corresponds to TRBD1 (6 bases align). Via the germline V gene, CDR1 is SGHVS and CDR2 FQNEAQ. The V end loses 6 bases and the J end loses 7 bases, and a stretch of 19 bases separates them. The CDR3 has 14 amino acids, counting the end cysteine and phenylalanine. CDR3 DNA only is kept here, 42 bases in frame from base 1.